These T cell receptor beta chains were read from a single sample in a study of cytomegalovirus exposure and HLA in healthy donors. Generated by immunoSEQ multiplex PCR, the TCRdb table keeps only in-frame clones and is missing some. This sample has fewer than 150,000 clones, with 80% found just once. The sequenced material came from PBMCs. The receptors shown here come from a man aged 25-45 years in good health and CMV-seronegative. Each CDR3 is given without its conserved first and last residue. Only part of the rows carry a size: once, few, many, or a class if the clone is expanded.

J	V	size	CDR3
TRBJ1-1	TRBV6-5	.	ASSYKRAGNTEAF
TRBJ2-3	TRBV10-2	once	ASSKRGITDTQY
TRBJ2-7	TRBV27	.	ASGFFFGTVLYEQY
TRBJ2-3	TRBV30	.	AGRRGIQDTQY
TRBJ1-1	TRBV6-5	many	ASSYSAGVAF
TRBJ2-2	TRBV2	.	ASSEYRGNTGELF
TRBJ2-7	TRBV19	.	ASSTGTTLPLKQY
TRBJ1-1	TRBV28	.	ASSLRSTLAF
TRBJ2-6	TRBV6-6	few	ASKRGTGANVLT
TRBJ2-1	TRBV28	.	ASTLLGSKVRNEQF
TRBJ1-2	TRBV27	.	ASSLSGVNYGYT
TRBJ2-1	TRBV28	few	ASSKRESSYNEQF
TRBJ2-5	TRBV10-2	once	ASSESAGGETQY
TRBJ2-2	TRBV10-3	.	AGRLVNTGELF
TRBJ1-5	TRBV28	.	ASSSQDIVYQPQH
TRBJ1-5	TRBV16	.	ASSQSAQYSNQPQH
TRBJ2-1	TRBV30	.	AWTGYNEQF
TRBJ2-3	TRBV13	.	ASSLEGGTDTQY
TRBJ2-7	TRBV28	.	ASSLRENYEQY
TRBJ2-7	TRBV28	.	ASALQVLPYEQY
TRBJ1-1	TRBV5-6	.	ASITQRGLGTEAF
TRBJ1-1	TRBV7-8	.	ASSSGTGGTEAF
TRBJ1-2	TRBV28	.	ASSLRGYGYT
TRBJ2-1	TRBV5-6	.	ASSSRTRYYNEQF
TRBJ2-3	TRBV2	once	ASSEGLLDTQY
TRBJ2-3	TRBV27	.	ASSTYLTGADTQY
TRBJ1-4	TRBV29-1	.	SVGRQGEKLF
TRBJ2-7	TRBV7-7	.	ASSPGLSTGDEQY
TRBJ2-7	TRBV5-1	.	ASSPIGVLAGKTYDEQY
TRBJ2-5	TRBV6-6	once	ASSNSDQETQY
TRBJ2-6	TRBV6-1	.	ASSGQVTYSGANVLT
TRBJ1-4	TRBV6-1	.	ASISARNEKLF
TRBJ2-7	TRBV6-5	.	ASSYSAGGYHEQY
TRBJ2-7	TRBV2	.	ASSAPTIYEQY
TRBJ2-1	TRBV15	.	ATSSIGTSRYNEQF
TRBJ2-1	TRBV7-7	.	ASSPHGLREQF
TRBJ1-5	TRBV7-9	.	ASRSGTGGFVQPQH
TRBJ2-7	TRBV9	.	ASSVGGSYEQY
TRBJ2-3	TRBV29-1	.	SVEDLAGVGDTQY
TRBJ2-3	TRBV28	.	ASSSLQDRGPTDTQY
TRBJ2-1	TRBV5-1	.	ASRGGTGTYNEQF
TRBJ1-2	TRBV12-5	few	ASGLGAHVDRGYGYT
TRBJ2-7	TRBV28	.	ASSLRTDYEQY
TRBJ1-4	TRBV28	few	ASSNPDEKLF
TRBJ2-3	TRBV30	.	AWVGGNTDTQY